The clone carrying this T cell receptor (beta chain) has a handful of counts. This sample is part of a study of blood T cell repertoires in COVID-19. Method: immunoSEQ multiplex PCR; TCRdb's copy keeps in-frame clones and lacks some. The repertoire holds 200,000 to 250,000 clones, with approximately 84% as singletons. The V gene's germline CDR1 is LNHNV and CDR2 YYDKDF (reference sequence). This CDR3 is built from 18 residues. V was cut by 3 bases and J by 2 bases, with 22 bases left in between. Categorization into cohorts depended on clinical history that participants reported. Symptom resolution, clearance, or two negative PCRs marked the recovered donors of Cohort 3.

The specimen sequenced was PBMCs or T cells enriched from blood (not recorded which). This TCR was sampled from a man aged 55 to 69 who had recovered from COVID-19. The chain recombines TRBV15 with TRBJ1-1; D ambiguous. The CDR3, as DNA: TGTGCCACCAGCAGTTCGTGGGTAGACCGGGAACTTAACACTGAAGCTTTCTTT. Translated, it gives CATSSSWVDRELNTEAFF.